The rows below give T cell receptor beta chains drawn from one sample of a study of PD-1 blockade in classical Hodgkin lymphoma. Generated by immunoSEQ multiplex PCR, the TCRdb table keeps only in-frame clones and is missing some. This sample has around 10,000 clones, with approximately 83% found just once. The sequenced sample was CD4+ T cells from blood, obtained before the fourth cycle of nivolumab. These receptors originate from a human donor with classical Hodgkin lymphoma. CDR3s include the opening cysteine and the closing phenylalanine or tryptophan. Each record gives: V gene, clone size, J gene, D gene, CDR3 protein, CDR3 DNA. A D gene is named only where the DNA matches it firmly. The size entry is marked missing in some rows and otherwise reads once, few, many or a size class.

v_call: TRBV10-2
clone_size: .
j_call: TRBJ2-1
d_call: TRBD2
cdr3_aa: CASSSSGTSPHNEQFF
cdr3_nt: TGCGCCAGCAGTTCCTCCGGGACTAGTCCCCACAATGAGCAGTTCTTC

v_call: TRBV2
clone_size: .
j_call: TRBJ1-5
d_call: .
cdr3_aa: CASSELDSSNQPQHF
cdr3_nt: TGTGCCAGCAGTGAATTAGACAGTAGCAATCAGCCCCAGCATTTT

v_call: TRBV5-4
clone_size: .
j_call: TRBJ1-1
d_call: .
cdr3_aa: CASSLDNMNTEAFF
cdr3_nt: TGTGCCAGCAGCTTGGACAACATGAACACTGAAGCTTTCTTT

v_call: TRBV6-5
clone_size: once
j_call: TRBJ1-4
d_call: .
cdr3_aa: CASSLQANEKLFF
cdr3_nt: TGTGCCAGCAGCTTACAGGCTAATGAAAAACTGTTTTTT

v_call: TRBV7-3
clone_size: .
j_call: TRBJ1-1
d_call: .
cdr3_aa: CASSLQGQNTEAFF
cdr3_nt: TGTGCCAGCAGCTTACAGGGGCAGAACACTGAAGCTTTCTTT

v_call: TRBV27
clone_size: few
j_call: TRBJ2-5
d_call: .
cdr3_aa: CATRQWEDQETQYF
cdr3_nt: TGTGCCACCAGACAGTGGGAGGACCAAGAGACCCAGTACTTC

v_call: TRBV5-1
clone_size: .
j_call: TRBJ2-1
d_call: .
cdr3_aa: CASSLESGKGNEQFF
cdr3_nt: TGCGCCAGCAGCTTGGAGTCAGGGAAAGGGAATGAGCAGTTCTTC

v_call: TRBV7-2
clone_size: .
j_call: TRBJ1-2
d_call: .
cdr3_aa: CASSLDGAGYTF
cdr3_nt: TGTGCCAGCAGCTTAGACGGGGCCGGCTACACCTTC

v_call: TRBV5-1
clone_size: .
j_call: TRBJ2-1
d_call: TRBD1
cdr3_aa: CASSGTGTGNNEQFF
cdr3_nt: TGCGCCAGCAGCGGCACCGGGACAGGGAACAATGAGCAGTTCTTC

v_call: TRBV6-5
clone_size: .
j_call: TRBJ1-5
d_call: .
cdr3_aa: CASSYNSRQPQHF
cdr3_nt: TGTGCCAGCAGTTACAACAGTCGTCAGCCCCAGCATTTT

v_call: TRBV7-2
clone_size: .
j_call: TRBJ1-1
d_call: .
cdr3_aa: CASSLGDRRNTEAFF
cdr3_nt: TGTGCCAGCAGCTTAGGAGACAGGAGGAACACTGAAGCTTTCTTT

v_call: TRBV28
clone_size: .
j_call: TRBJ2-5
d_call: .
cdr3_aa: CASSSLRGVEGETQYF
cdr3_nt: TGTGCCAGCAGCAGCCTCCGGGGAGTCGAGGGAGAGACCCAGTACTTC

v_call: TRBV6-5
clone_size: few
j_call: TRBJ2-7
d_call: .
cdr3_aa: CASSYSAAGAYEQYF
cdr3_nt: TGTGCCAGCAGTTACTCCGCGGCAGGGGCGTACGAGCAGTACTTC

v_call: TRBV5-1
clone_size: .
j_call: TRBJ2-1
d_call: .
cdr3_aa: CASSLAWGDSSYNEQFF
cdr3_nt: TGCGCCAGCAGCTTGGCCTGGGGGGACTCCTCCTACAATGAGCAGTTCTTC

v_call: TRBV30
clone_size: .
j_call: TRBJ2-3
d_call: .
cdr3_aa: CAWTRATDTQYF
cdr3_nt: TGTGCCTGGACACGGGCCACAGATACGCAGTATTTT

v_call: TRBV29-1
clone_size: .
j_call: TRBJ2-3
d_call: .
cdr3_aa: CSVEGQGWADTQYF
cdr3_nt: TGCAGCGTTGAGGGGCAGGGGTGGGCAGATACGCAGTATTTT

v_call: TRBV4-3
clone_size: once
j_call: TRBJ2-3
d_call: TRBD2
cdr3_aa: CASSQGRGTSSPSTDTQYF
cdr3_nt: TGCGCCAGCAGCCAAGGGCGTGGGACTAGCAGCCCTAGCACAGATACGCAGTATTTT

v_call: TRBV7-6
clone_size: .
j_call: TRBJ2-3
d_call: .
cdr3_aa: CASSSRGGASTDTQYF
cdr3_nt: TGTGCCAGCAGCTCAAGAGGCGGGGCTAGCACAGATACGCAGTATTTT

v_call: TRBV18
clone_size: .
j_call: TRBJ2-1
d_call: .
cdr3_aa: CASSQSPGQEQFF
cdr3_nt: TGTGCCAGCTCGCAATCACCGGGACAAGAGCAGTTCTTC

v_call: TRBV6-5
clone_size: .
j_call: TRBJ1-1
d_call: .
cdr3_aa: CASSYSWGVNTEAFF
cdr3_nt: TGTGCCAGCAGTTACTCATGGGGTGTGAACACTGAAGCTTTCTTT

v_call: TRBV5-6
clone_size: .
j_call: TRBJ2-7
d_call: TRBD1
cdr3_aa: CASSYAGTGSSYEQYF
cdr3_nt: TGTGCCAGCAGCTACGCTGGGACAGGGAGCTCCTACGAGCAGTACTTC

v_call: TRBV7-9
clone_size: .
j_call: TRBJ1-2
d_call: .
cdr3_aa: CASSSFGTGNYGYTF
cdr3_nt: TGTGCCAGCAGCTCCTTCGGGACTGGGAACTATGGCTACACCTTC

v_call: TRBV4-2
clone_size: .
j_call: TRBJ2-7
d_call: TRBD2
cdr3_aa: CASSQVGLADTAYEQYF
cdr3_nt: TGTGCCAGCAGCCAAGTAGGGCTAGCGGATACCGCCTACGAGCAGTACTTC

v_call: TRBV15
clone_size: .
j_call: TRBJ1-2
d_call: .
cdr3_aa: CATSRDLSGNGYTF
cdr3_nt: TGTGCCACCAGCAGAGATCTTTCAGGGAATGGCTACACCTTC

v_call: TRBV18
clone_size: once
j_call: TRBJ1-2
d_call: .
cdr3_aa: CASSPNRDYGYTF
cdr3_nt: TGTGCCAGCTCACCAAACCGGGACTATGGCTACACCTTC

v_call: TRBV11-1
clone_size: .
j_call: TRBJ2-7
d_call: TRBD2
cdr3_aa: CASSPGLAGVYEQYF
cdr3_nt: TGTGCCAGCAGCCCGGGACTAGCGGGAGTCTACGAGCAGTACTTC

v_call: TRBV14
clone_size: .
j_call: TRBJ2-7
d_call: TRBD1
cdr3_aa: CASSQAPGQGALGEQYF
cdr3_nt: TGTGCCAGCAGCCAAGCGCCAGGGCAGGGGGCTCTTGGAGAGCAGTACTTC

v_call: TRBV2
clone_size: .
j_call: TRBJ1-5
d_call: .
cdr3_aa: CASSGRDSNLAQHF
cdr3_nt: TGTGCCAGCAGTGGGAGGGATAGCAATCTAGCCCAGCATTTT

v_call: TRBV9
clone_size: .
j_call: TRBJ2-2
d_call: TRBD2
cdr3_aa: CASSVGSSGDTGELFF
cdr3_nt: TGTGCCAGCAGCGTAGGGAGTAGCGGGGACACCGGGGAGCTGTTTTTT

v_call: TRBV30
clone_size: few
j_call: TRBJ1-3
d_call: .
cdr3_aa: CAWTGSGNTIYF
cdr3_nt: TGTGCCTGGACAGGGTCTGGAAACACCATATATTTT

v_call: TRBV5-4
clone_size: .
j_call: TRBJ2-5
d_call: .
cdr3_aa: CASSSSGVRETQYF
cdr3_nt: TGTGCCAGCAGCTCATCGGGGGTAAGGGAGACCCAGTACTTC

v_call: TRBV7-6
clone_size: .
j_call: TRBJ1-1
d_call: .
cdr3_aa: CASSLDPSGMEAAFF
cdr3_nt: TGTGCCAGCAGCTTAGACCCAAGTGGAATGGAGGCAGCTTTCTTT

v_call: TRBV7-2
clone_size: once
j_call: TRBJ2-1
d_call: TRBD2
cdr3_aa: CASSFLPTGGRQNEQFF
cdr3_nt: TGTGCCAGCAGCTTCTTGCCGACCGGCGGGAGGCAGAATGAGCAGTTCTTC

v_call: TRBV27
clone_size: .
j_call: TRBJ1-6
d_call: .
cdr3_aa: CASSLSGVFSPLHF
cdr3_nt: TGTGCCAGCAGTTTATCTGGGGTTTTCTCACCCCTCCACTTT

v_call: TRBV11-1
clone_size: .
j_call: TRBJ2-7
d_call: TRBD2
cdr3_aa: CASSILAEAYEQYF
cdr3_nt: TGTGCCAGCTCCATTCTAGCGGAGGCCTACGAGCAGTACTTC

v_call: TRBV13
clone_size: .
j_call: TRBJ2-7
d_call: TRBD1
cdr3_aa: CASSSRDRVEQYF
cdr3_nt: TGTGCCAGCAGCTCCCGGGACAGGGTCGAGCAGTACTTC

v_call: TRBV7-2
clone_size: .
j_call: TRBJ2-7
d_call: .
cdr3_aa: CASTIVGSSYEQYF
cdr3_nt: TGTGCCAGCACCATCGTGGGGAGCTCCTACGAGCAGTACTTC

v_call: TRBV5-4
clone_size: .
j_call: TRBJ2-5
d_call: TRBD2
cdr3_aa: CASSPGGQGIWQTQYF
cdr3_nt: TGTGCCAGCAGCCCGGGGGGGCAGGGTATATGGCAGACCCAGTACTTC

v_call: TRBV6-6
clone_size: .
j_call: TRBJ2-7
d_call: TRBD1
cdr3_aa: CASSSPGTGPYEQYF
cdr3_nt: TGTGCCAGCAGTTCACCCGGGACAGGGCCCTACGAGCAGTACTTC

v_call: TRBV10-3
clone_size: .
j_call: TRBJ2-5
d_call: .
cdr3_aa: CAISESGWEAYQETQYF
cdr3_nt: TGTGCCATCAGTGAGTCTGGTTGGGAGGCCTATCAAGAGACCCAGTACTTC

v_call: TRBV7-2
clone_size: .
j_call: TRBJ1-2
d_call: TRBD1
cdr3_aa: CASSQRTGGYGYTF
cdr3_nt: TGTGCCAGCAGCCAAAGGACAGGGGGGTATGGCTACACCTTC

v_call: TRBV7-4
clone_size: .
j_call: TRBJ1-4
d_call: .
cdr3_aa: CASSHPQPGCATNEKLFF
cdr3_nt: TGTGCCAGCAGCCACCCTCAGCCCGGGTGTGCAACTAATGAAAAACTGTTTTTT

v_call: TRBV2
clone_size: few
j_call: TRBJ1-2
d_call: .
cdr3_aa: CASSEHTGRDYGYTF
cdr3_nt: TGTGCCAGCAGTGAACACACAGGGCGCGACTATGGCTACACCTTC

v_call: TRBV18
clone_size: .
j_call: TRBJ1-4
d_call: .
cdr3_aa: CASSRGAVNEKLFF
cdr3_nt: TGTGCCAGCTCACGAGGGGCGGTTAATGAAAAACTGTTTTTT

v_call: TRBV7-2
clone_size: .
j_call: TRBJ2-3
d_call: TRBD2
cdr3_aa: CASSATSGSASDTQYF
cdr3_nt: TGTGCCAGCAGCGCGACTAGCGGGAGTGCATCAGATACGCAGTATTTT

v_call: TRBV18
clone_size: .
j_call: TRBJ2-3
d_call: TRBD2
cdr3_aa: CASSPLAGRADTQYF
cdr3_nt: TGTGCCAGCTCACCGTTGGCAGGGAGGGCAGATACGCAGTATTTT

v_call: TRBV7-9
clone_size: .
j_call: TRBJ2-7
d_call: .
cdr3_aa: CASSLFGEQYF
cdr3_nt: TGTGCCAGCAGCTTATTCGGCGAGCAGTACTTC

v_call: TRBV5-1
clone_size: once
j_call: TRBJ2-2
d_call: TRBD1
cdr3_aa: CASSSGTGNLWELFF
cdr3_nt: TGCGCCAGCAGCTCCGGGACAGGCAATCTGTGGGAGCTGTTTTTT

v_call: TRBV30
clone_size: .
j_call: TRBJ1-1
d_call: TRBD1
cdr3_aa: CAWRPTGLNTEAFF
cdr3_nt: TGTGCCTGGAGGCCGACAGGGCTGAACACTGAAGCTTTCTTT

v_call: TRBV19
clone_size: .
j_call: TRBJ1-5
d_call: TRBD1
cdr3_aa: CATGQSNQPQHF
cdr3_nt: TGTGCCACGGGACAGAGCAATCAGCCCCAGCATTTT

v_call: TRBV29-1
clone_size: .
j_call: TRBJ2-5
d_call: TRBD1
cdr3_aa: CSVALNRGLETQYF
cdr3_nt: TGCAGCGTTGCACTAAACAGGGGGCTGGAGACCCAGTACTTC

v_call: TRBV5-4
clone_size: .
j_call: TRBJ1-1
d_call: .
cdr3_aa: CASSLDRRDGTEAFF
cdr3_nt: TGTGCCAGCAGCTTGGACCGACGGGATGGCACTGAAGCTTTCTTT

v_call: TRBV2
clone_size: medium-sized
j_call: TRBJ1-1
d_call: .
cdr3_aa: CASNIKMNTEAFF
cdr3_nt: TGTGCCAGCAATATCAAAATGAACACTGAAGCTTTCTTT

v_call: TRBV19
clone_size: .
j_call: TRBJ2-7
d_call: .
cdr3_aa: CASSMGGTDSSYEQYF
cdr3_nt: TGTGCCAGTAGTATGGGAGGGACAGATAGCTCCTACGAGCAGTACTTC

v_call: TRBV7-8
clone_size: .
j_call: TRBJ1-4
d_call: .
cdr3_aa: CASSLGATEKLFF
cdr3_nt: TGTGCCAGCAGCTTAGGAGCGACTGAAAAACTGTTTTTT

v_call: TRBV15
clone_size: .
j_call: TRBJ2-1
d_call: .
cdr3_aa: CATSRGYSYNEQFF
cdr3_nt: TGTGCCACCAGCAGAGGCTACTCCTACAATGAGCAGTTCTTC

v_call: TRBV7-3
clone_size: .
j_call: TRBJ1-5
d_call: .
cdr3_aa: CASTPHDSGALGQPQHF
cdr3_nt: TGTGCCAGCACCCCTCACGATTCGGGGGCGCTAGGTCAGCCCCAGCATTTT

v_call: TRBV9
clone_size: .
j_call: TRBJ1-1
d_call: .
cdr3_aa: CASSVDLRKNTEAFF
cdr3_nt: TGTGCCAGCAGCGTAGATTTGAGGAAGAACACTGAAGCTTTCTTT

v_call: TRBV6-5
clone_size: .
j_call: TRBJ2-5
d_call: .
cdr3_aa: CASSPDTWNQETQYF
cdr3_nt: TGTGCCAGCAGTCCCGACACCTGGAACCAAGAGACCCAGTACTTC

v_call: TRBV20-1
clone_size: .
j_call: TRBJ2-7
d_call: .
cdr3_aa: CSARLGDEQYF
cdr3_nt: TGCAGTGCGAGGTTAGGGGACGAGCAGTACTTC